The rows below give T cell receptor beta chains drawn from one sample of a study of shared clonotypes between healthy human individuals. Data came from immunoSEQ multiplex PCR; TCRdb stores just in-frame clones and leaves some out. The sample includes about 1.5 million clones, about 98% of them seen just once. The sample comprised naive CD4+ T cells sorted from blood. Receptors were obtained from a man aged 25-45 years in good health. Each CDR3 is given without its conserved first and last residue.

CDR3aa: ASKDANQPQH; v_gene: TRBV6-5
CDR3aa: ASSPLDRGQTNEKLF; v_gene: TRBV18
CDR3aa: ASSLFIPDGYSSPSGNYGYT; v_gene: TRBV27
CDR3aa: ASSKWLWGGQTQY; v_gene: TRBV21-1
CDR3aa: ASSFGTSGDTQY; v_gene: TRBV5-1
CDR3aa: ASSQGTITKETQY; v_gene: TRBV2
CDR3aa: ASSYSLSSSYNEQF; v_gene: TRBV6-6
CDR3aa: SVEILAGRKETQY; v_gene: TRBV29-1
CDR3aa: ATMSWSKEETQY; v_gene: TRBV6-5
CDR3aa: ASSLNAGVDEKLF; v_gene: TRBV18
CDR3aa: ASSPLAYSNQPQH; v_gene: TRBV18
CDR3aa: SVSSGNTDTQY; v_gene: TRBV29-1
CDR3aa: ASGQGNQPQH; v_gene: TRBV6-6
CDR3aa: ASSSLDGHEQY; v_gene: TRBV11-3
CDR3aa: ASSLDGRRDNEQF; v_gene: TRBV7-2
CDR3aa: ASSVSGSMDYEQY; v_gene: TRBV6-1
CDR3aa: ASSPRDRGRTDTQY; v_gene: TRBV9
CDR3aa: ASSIQGPVLRDEQY; v_gene: TRBV10-2
CDR3aa: ASSRSGEAEAF; v_gene: TRBV18
CDR3aa: ASSEPGRRAYEQY; v_gene: TRBV6-1
CDR3aa: SVEWGNTGELF; v_gene: TRBV29-1
CDR3aa: ASSTWTGGPMNTEAF; v_gene: TRBV7-6
CDR3aa: ASRREAGAFNEKLF; v_gene: TRBV5-6
CDR3aa: ASRPLGSEETQY; v_gene: TRBV27
CDR3aa: ASSVGGQGSYEQY; v_gene: TRBV9
CDR3aa: ASSEETGELF; v_gene: TRBV21-1
CDR3aa: ASSILGLATDTQY; v_gene: TRBV19
CDR3aa: SAMRSYEQY; v_gene: TRBV20-1
CDR3aa: ASSVGQGNQPQH; v_gene: TRBV9
CDR3aa: ASSLDRVREEQY; v_gene: TRBV28
CDR3aa: ASSPGLAGVETQY; v_gene: TRBV7-2
CDR3aa: ASSRGLADYNEQF; v_gene: TRBV5-1
CDR3aa: ASSSAGPSSGNTIY; v_gene: TRBV5-6
CDR3aa: ASSPSRTSSYNEQF; v_gene: TRBV19
CDR3aa: ASSPHQPTDTQY; v_gene: TRBV9
CDR3aa: AWTHRGGLSEKLF; v_gene: TRBV30
CDR3aa: ASSSRGGGTQY; v_gene: TRBV7-6
CDR3aa: ASSPRTGGRDGYT; v_gene: TRBV28
CDR3aa: ASSMNRVSNQPQH; v_gene: TRBV19